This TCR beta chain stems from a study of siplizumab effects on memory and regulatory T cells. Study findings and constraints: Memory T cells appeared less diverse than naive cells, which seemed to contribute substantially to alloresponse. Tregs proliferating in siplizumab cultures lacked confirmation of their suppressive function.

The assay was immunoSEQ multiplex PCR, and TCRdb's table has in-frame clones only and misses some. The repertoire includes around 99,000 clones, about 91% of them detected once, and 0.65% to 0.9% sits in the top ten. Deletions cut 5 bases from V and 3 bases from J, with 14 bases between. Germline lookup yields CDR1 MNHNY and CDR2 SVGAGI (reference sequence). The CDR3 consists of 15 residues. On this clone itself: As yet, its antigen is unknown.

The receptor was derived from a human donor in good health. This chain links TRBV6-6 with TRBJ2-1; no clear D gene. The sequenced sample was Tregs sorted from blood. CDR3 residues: CASSDTGRNYNEQFF. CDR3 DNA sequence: TGTGCCAGCAGTGACACCGGACGGAACTACAATGAGCAGTTCTTC.